The next 18 T cell receptor beta chains were all read from a single sample in a study of T cell responses to AZD1222 COVID-19 vaccine. Clones were sequenced by immunoSEQ multiplex PCR, and TCRdb holds only the in-frame ones, with some missing. The sample includes roughly 150,000 clones, roughly nine tenths seen only once; the top ten take approximately 3.9%. This material consisted of peripheral blood, taken 28 days after the second AZD1222 dose. The receptors stem from an adult who received the AZD1222 COVID-19 vaccine.

The chain couples TRBV5-6 to TRBJ1-1; D is unclear. Trimming took 2 bases from V and 1 from J, leaving 15 bases between them. CDR1 and CDR2 from the germline V gene are SGHDT and YYEEEE. The CDR3 spans 16 residues. The CDR3: CASSLDLAHENTEAFF. DNA for the CDR3: TGTGCCAGCAGCTTAGATCTAGCCCATGAGAACACTGAAGCTTTCTTT.

The chain is built from TRBV5-4 and TRBJ2-1; 7 bases are a match to TRBD2. This CDR3 has 14 amino acids. V lost 1 base, J lost 10 bases, and 8 bases stayed unmatched. Germline-derived CDR1 and CDR2 are SGHNT and YYREEE (reference sequence). CDR3 in amino acids: CASSLSSGDREQFF. Here the CDR3 DNA reads TGTGCCAGCAGCTTGTCTAGCGGCGATCGAGAGCAGTTCTTC.

The chain has TRBV7-2 and TRBJ2-1; TRBD2 aligns across 9 bases. Trimming took 3 bases from V and 13 from J; bases not matched to a gene: 1. This CDR3 comprises 11 residues. Germline V gene data show CDR1 as SGHTA and CDR2 as FQGNSA. The CDR3 DNA reads as TGTGCCAGCAGCTTTAGCGGGAGACAGTTCTTC. Translated, it gives CASSFSGRQFF.

The chain carries TRBV6-2 or TRBV6-3 and TRBJ2-7; TRBD2 agrees at 9 bases. V was clipped by 5 bases and J by 4 bases; unmatched bases: 15. The CDR3 sequence is 17 residues long. CDR1 and CDR2 (germline): MNHEY, SVGEGT. The CDR3 DNA reads as TGTGCCAGCAGTCCCTCGCTAGCGGGACGAAAAGGGTACGAGCAGTACTTC. It codes for CASSPSLAGRKGYEQYF.

The rearrangement links TRBV6-4 to TRBJ2-7; 7 positions agree with TRBD2. The trim removed 5 bases at V and 0 bases at J, leaving 7 bases unmatched. The CDR3 totals 15 residues. Germline V gives CDR1 MRHNA, CDR2 SNTAGT. The CDR3 DNA sequence: TGTGCCAGCAGTCCCAGCGGGACCAACTCCTACGAGCAGTACTTC. Amino acid sequence: CASSPSGTNSYEQYF.

Comment on this clone: At the DNA level, this CDR3 is encoded by other sequences in the same sample as well. The V call is TRBV6-2 or TRBV6-3, the J call TRBJ1-5, with 7 bases matching TRBD1. The V segment lost 0 bases and the J segment 4 bases; nucleotides outside the gene matches: 6. The CDR3 extends over 16 amino acids. Germline V gene data show CDR1 as MNHEY and CDR2 as SVGEGT. DNA of the CDR3: TGTGCCAGCAGTTACTCACGACAGGGTAGGAATCAGCCCCAGCATTTT. It translates to CASSYSRQGRNQPQHF.

The genes are TRBV9 and TRBJ1-2, with D perhaps matching TRBD1 (5 bases). V lost 0 bases and J 10 bases, leaving 10 bases between the germline ends. Germline CDR1 is SGDLS and CDR2 is YYNGEE. The CDR3 is 12 amino acids. The CDR3, as DNA: TGTGCCAGCAGCGTAGAGCGGGGCCCCTACACCTTC. Protein: CASSVERGPYTF.

The genes are TRBV9 and TRBJ2-7; a possible D gene is TRBD2 (6 bases). V lost 3 bases and J 2 bases, leaving 12 bases between the germline ends. The length of the CDR3 is 14 residues. Germline V gene lookup returns CDR1 SGDLS and CDR2 YYNGEE. The CDR3, as DNA: TGTGCCAGCAGCGCTTCCGGGACTGCCTACGAGCAGTACTTC. It specifies CASSASGTAYEQYF. The whole variable domain, filled in from reference TRBV9 and TRBJ2-7, reads DSGVTQTPKHLITATGQRVTLRCSPRSGDLSVYWYQQSLDQGLQFLIQYYNGEERAKGNILERFSAQQFPDLHSELNLSSLELGDSALYFCASSASGTAYEQYFGPGTRLTVT.

This chain connects TRBV10-3 to TRBJ2-3; the match to TRBD2 covers 10 bases. This CDR3 contains 14 residues. V was pared by 3 bases and J by 6 bases, with 3 bases of the junction left unmatched. Germline CDR1 is ENHRY and CDR2 is SYGVKD. CDR3 protein: CAISDLAGADTQYF. The CDR3 coding sequence is TGTGCCATCAGTGATCTAGCGGGAGCCGATACGCAGTATTTT.

CDR3: CASSLSSASGAFF. In DNA, the CDR3 is TGTGCCAGCAGTTTATCGTCGGCCTCCGGAGCTTTCTTT. V and J are TRBV27 and TRBJ1-1; D not certain. Per germline, CDR1 MNHEY and CDR2 SMNVEV (reference sequence). V was shortened by 0 bases and J by 10 bases, with 12 bases between the two germline ends. CDR3 size: 13 residues.

This CDR3 is CASSSTGITSTDTQYF. DNA of the CDR3: TGCGCCAGCAGCTCCACAGGGATCACGAGCACAGATACGCAGTATTTT. The chain has TRBV5-1 and TRBJ2-3; tentative D call: TRBD1 (6 bases). The CDR3 consists of 16 residues. Germline V CDR1 and CDR2: SGHRS, YFSETQ. Trimming pared 3 bases from V and 0 bases from J, leaving 14 bases between.

This chain connects TRBV9 to TRBJ1-4, with TRBD1 identical over 7 bases. Germline V gene data show CDR1 as SGDLS and CDR2 as YYNGEE. The CDR3 is made up of 15 amino acids. The V and J ends lost 3 bases and 4 bases, in that order; junction bases with no gene match: 6. The CDR3 protein is CASSARTGFNEKLFF. The CDR3, as DNA: TGTGCCAGCAGCGCCCGGACAGGTTTTAATGAAAAACTGTTTTTT.

There are a few counts of this clone. The rearrangement joins TRBV11-3 to TRBJ1-3; D is uncertain. Between the trimmed V and J ends, which lost 3 bases and 2 bases, there was a span of 14 bases. The CDR3 contains 16 residues. CDR1 SGHNT and CDR2 YENEEA come from the germline V gene. The CDR3 DNA sequence: TGTGCCAGCAGCTTCAGACCTCCGGGAACTGGAAACACCATATATTTT. Amino acid sequence: CASSFRPPGTGNTIYF.

CDR3 DNA: TGTGCCAGCAGCTTGGGGGAGCGGATCATCACAGATACGCAGTATTTT. This encodes CASSLGERIITDTQYF. This sequence joins TRBV7-3 and TRBJ2-3; either TRBD1 or TRBD2 may fit D (5 bases each). The CDR3 extends over 16 amino acids. Trimming removed 3 bases from V and 2 bases from J, with 15 bases in between. Germline V gives CDR1 SGHTA, CDR2 FQGTGA.

The chain has TRBV5-1 and TRBJ1-5; D remains unclear. The germline gives CDR1 SGHRS, CDR2 YFSETQ. The V end lost 1 base, the J end lost 4 bases, and 6 bases lay between the germline ends. This CDR3 is built from 13 residues. CDR3 sequence: CASSLLGNQPQHF. The CDR3 DNA reads TGCGCCAGCAGCTTGTTGGGGAATCAGCCCCAGCATTTT.

The V gene is TRBV3-1 (or the pseudogene TRBV3-2), the J gene TRBJ2-1, with D tentatively TRBD2 (5 bases). With 4 bases removed from V and 0 bases from J, the gap between germline ends came to 13 bases. CDR3 length: 16 amino acids. Germline CDR1 is LGHDT and CDR2 is YNNKEL (reference sequence). The DNA for the CDR3 is TGTGCCAGCAGCCCTTTGATAGGGAGCTCCTACAATGAGCAGTTCTTC. Its protein is CASSPLIGSSYNEQFF.

This sequence joins TRBV5-3 and TRBJ1-5; 7 bases line up with TRBD1. TRBV5-3 is an ORF; its function is uncertain. This CDR3 has 14 residues. Trimming removed 1 base from V and 9 bases from J; junction bases left unmatched: 7. The CDR3 loop reads CARSLTGVQSPQHF. CDR3 nucleotide sequence: TGTGCCAGAAGCTTGACAGGGGTACAGTCGCCCCAGCATTTT.

This clone appeared a single time. V gene TRBV7-8 combines with J gene TRBJ1-5; D remains ambiguous. Trimming cost V 1 base and J 1 base, with 8 bases left between them. The germline V gene has CDR1 SGHVS and CDR2 FQNEAQ. This CDR3 contains 15 residues. Here the CDR3 reads CASSLEGLSNQPQHF. CDR3 coding DNA: TGTGCCAGCAGCTTAGAAGGGTTAAGCAATCAGCCCCAGCATTTT. Full variable domain (rest looked up from reference TRBV7-8 and TRBJ1-5): GAGVSQSPRYKVAKRGQDVALRCDPISGHVSLFWYQQALGQGPEFLTYFQNEAQLDKSGLPSDRFFAERPEGSVSTLKIQRTQQEDSAVYLCASSLEGLSNQPQHFGDGTRLSIL.